Shown below are 25 T cell receptor beta chains from a single sample sequenced in a study of blood T cell repertoires in COVID-19. Profiled with immunoSEQ multiplex PCR; TCRdb holds only in-frame clones, not every one. In the table there are tens of thousands of clones, roughly four fifths of which are singletons. The specimen was peripheral blood. Source of these receptors: a human donor in a cohort sampled during active COVID-19.

The chain is built from TRBV5-6 and TRBJ2-3; D remains unclear. Between the trimmed V and J ends, which lost 5 bases and 2 bases, there was a span of 9 bases. This CDR3 is built from 13 residues. Looked up from germline, CDR1 is SGHDT and CDR2 is YYEEEE. The CDR3 bases are TGTGCCAGCAGAAGAGGCCTCACAGATACGCAGTATTTT. Its translation is CASRRGLTDTQYF. The entire variable domain, with the rest obtained from reference TRBV5-6 and TRBJ2-3, is as follows: DAGVTQSPTHLIKTRGQQVTLRCSPKSGHDTVSWYQQALGQGPQFIFQYYEEEERQRGNFPDRFSGHQFPNYSSELNVNALLLGDSALYLCASRRGLTDTQYFGPGTRLTVL.

The chain recombines TRBV3-1 (or the pseudogene TRBV3-2) with TRBJ1-3; 7 nucleotides match TRBD1. With V trimmed by 6 bases and J by 8 bases, 10 bases remained unmatched. This CDR3 is 14 amino acids long. Germline loops: CDR1 LGHDT, CDR2 YNNKEL (reference sequence). This CDR3 reads CASSRDSRGYTIYF. The CDR3 DNA follows: TGTGCCAGCAGTCGGGACAGTCGGGGATACACCATATATTTT.

The chain carries TRBV11-3 and TRBJ2-3; D unclear. There are 12 residues in the CDR3. The V end lost 3 bases, the J end lost 5 bases, and 6 bases lay between the germline ends. Germline CDR1 and CDR2: SGHNT and YENEEA. The CDR3 protein is CASSLSVDTQYF. The CDR3 DNA follows: TGTGCCAGCAGCTTGTCTGTAGATACGCAGTATTTT.

J is TRBJ2-1 and V is TRBV5-1; D perhaps matches TRBD1 (6 bases). CDR1 and CDR2 from the germline V gene are SGHRS and YFSETQ. V was clipped by 4 bases and J by 5 bases, with 19 bases between them. The CDR3 consists of 16 residues. The CDR3 here is CASSPRTRGNNNEQFF. The CDR3 DNA follows: TGCGCCAGCAGCCCCAGGACCAGGGGTAACAACAATGAGCAGTTCTTC.

CDR3 DNA: TGTGCCAGCAGACGGCGGTCTGAAGCTTTCTTT. It specifies CASRRRSEAFF. The gene calls are TRBV6-5 and TRBJ1-1; D remains ambiguous. The V gene lost 6 bases and the J gene lost 6 bases, with 8 bases spanning the gap. This CDR3 region has 11 residues. CDR1 and CDR2 (germline): MNHEY, SVGAGI.

V is TRBV9 and J is TRBJ2-3; D possibly corresponds to TRBD2 (6 bases). V lost 4 bases and J lost 0, with 15 bases in between. The CDR3 has 16 residues. Germline values: CDR1 SGDLS, CDR2 YYNGEE. As DNA, the CDR3 is TGTGCCAGCAGCCCCCGGGGAGGCGACAGCACAGATACGCAGTATTTT. Translated: CASSPRGGDSTDTQYF.

This clone was found a few times. V gene TRBV7-6 combines with J gene TRBJ1-5; D is uncertain. This CDR3 spans 15 amino acids. Germline CDR1 is SGHVS and CDR2 is FNYEAQ. The V end lost 0 bases, the J end lost 5 bases, and 11 bases lay between the germline ends. As DNA, the CDR3 is TGTGCCAGCAGCTTAGCGCGCAGGCCAGATCAGCCCCAGCATTTT. This gives the protein CASSLARRPDQPQHF.

The CDR3 reads CASSPLGEAGSHNEQFF. CDR3 nucleotides: TGTGCCAGCAGTCCTCTAGGGGAAGCGGGGTCCCACAATGAGCAGTTCTTC. The V gene is TRBV28, the J gene TRBJ2-1, with TRBD2 identical over 7 bases. Per the germline V gene, CDR1 is MDHEN and CDR2 is SYDVKM. CDR3 size: 17 residues. V shed 5 bases and J 5 bases; nucleotides not matched to a gene: 15.

The CDR3 here is CASSRDRGSPLHF. CDR3 sequence (DNA): TGTGCCAGTAGCCGGGACAGGGGTTCACCCCTCCACTTT. The rearrangement uses TRBV19 and TRBJ1-6, with TRBD1 identical over 10 bases. CDR1 LNHDA and CDR2 SQIVND come from the germline V gene (reference sequence). CDR3 size: 13 residues. V was clipped by 6 bases and J by 9 bases; unmatched bases: 2.

Only a few counts were recorded for this clone. V is TRBV4-1 and J is TRBJ2-7, with 8 nucleotides matching TRBD1. This CDR3 is built from 14 residues. Looked up from germline, CDR1 is MGHRA and CDR2 is YSYEKL. V trimming: 3 bases; J trimming: 3 bases; junction bases outside the gene matches: 4. CDR3 loop: CASSHNRGDYEQYF. CDR3 DNA: TGCGCCAGCAGCCATAACAGGGGGGACTACGAGCAGTACTTC.

This chain links TRBV24-1 with TRBJ1-2, with TRBD1 as a possible D gene (6 bases). Germline V CDR1 and CDR2: KGHDR, SFDVKD. The CDR3 covers 13 residues. V was cut by 4 bases and J by 4 bases, with 9 bases left in between. The CDR3 coding sequence is TGTGCCACCAGTGAAGACAGGTTCTATGGCTACACCTTC. Translating gives CATSEDRFYGYTF.

This rearrangement joins TRBV4-1 to TRBJ2-1; 13 nucleotides match TRBD2. This CDR3 comprises 16 residues. Unmatched junction bases numbered 2, after V lost 4 bases and J lost 2 bases. Germline-derived CDR1 and CDR2 are MGHRA and YSYEKL. CDR3 sequence reads: CASSRGLAGAYNEQFF. For the CDR3, the DNA is TGCGCCAGCAGCCGTGGACTAGCGGGAGCCTACAATGAGCAGTTCTTC.

The rearrangement joins TRBV5-1 to TRBJ2-5; 8 nucleotides align to TRBD1. The junction had 3 bases not matched to a gene; V was cut back by 2 bases and J by 3 bases. The CDR3 length is 14 residues. In germline, CDR1 is SGHRS, CDR2 YFSETQ. The CDR3 bases are TGCGCCAGCAGCTTTAGGGACAGGAAAGAGACCCAGTACTTC. Protein sequence: CASSFRDRKETQYF.

Comment on this clone: Other nucleotide sequences in the sample specify the same CDR3. This chain uses TRBV7-9 with TRBJ2-7, with D unresolved. V shed 5 bases and J shed 4 bases, with 6 bases lying between them. Germline loops: CDR1 SEHNR, CDR2 FQNEAQ (reference sequence). The CDR3 is 11 residues long. The CDR3 bases are TGTGCCAGCAGCCCGTCTTACGAGCAGTACTTC. Translating gives CASSPSYEQYF.

The table lists this clone with a count of one. The gene calls are TRBV19 and TRBJ2-3; D is possibly TRBD1 (5 bases). Germline CDR1 reads LNHDA; CDR2 reads SQIVND (reference sequence). V was shortened by 6 bases and J by 0 bases, with 10 bases between the two germline ends. The CDR3 length is 14 residues. The CDR3 reads CASSLRGSTDTQYF. For the CDR3, the DNA is TGTGCCAGTAGCTTAAGGGGTAGCACAGATACGCAGTATTTT.

The chain links TRBV10-2 to TRBJ1-1; TRBD1 aligns across 11 bases. Germline V gene data show CDR1 as WSHSY and CDR2 as SAAADI. The CDR3 has 15 amino acids. Trimming at V came to 3 bases and at J to 2 bases, leaving 2 bases not matched to a gene. CDR3 sequence reads: CASSDRTGGNTEAFF. CDR3 bases: TGCGCCAGCAGTGATCGGACAGGGGGCAACACTGAAGCTTTCTTT.

This chain connects TRBV5-1 to TRBJ1-5; D is unclear. Between the trimmed V and J ends, which lost 2 bases and 7 bases, there was a span of 10 bases. Looked up from germline, CDR1 is SGHRS and CDR2 is YFSETQ. This CDR3 region has 13 residues. CDR3 nucleotide sequence: TGCGCCAGCAGCTTTGGGCCCAACCAGCCCCAGCATTTT. As protein: CASSFGPNQPQHF.

The J gene is TRBJ2-3, the V gene TRBV5-4, with 15 bases lining up with TRBD2. Losses at the gene ends were 4 bases for V and 5 bases for J; bases not matched to a gene: 8. The CDR3 has 17 residues. Germline V gene data show CDR1 as SGHNT and CDR2 as YYREEE (reference sequence). This CDR3 reads CASSKRTSGGVVDTQYF. In DNA form, the CDR3 reads TGTGCCAGCAGCAAGAGGACTAGCGGGGGGGTGGTAGATACGCAGTATTTT.

The CDR3: CSVVEARDTEAFF. CDR3 bases: TGCAGCGTTGTAGAGGCCAGGGACACTGAAGCTTTCTTT. The chain uses TRBV29-1 and TRBJ1-1; possible D gene TRBD1, 5 bases. The CDR3 sequence is 13 residues long. V lost 4 bases, J lost 3 bases, and 12 bases lay in between. The germline CDR1 and CDR2 sequences are SQVTM and ANQGSEA.

The rearrangement uses TRBV12-3 or TRBV12-4 and TRBJ1-3; D possibly corresponds to TRBD1 (5 bases). The V and J ends lost 5 bases and 1 base respectively, with 6 bases between them. This CDR3 contains 13 residues. In DNA form, the CDR3 reads TGTGCCAGCAGTCCAGGGTCTGGAAACACCATATATTTT. Encoded protein: CASSPGSGNTIYF.

The chain is built from TRBV7-9 and TRBJ1-1; D may be TRBD1 (5 bases). Trimming took off 4 bases at V and 5 bases at J, with 26 bases between the two ends. The CDR3 covers 18 residues. Looked up from germline, CDR1 is SEHNR and CDR2 is FQNEAQ (reference sequence). CDR3 coding DNA: TGTGCCAGCAGCTCGCTGAAACTATTGTTAGGGGTGGAGACTGAAGCTTTCTTT. Translated, it gives CASSSLKLLLGVETEAFF.

The chain combines TRBV19 with TRBJ2-1, with 7 bases matching TRBD1. Germline values: CDR1 LNHDA, CDR2 SQIVND (reference sequence). The CDR3 consists of 15 residues. V trimming: 0 bases; J trimming: 2 bases; junction bases outside the gene matches: 1. Here the CDR3 DNA reads TGTGCCAGTAGTATAGAGGACAGGCCCTACAATGAGCAGTTCTTC. Its protein is CASSIEDRPYNEQFF.

The genes are TRBV4-2 and TRBJ2-5, with 10 positions matching TRBD2. V dropped 1 base and J dropped 5; count of bases not matched to a gene: 7. CDR1 is LGHNA and CDR2 is YNFKEQ in the germline V gene. The CDR3 consists of 16 residues. The CDR3 sequence: CASSQGTAGGTETQYF. The CDR3 bases are TGTGCCAGCAGCCAAGGGACAGCGGGGGGGACGGAGACCCAGTACTTC.

This clone came up once. The chain has TRBV29-1 and TRBJ2-1; a possible D gene is TRBD1 (6 bases). This CDR3 spans 16 amino acids. CDR1 and CDR2 from the germline V gene are SQVTM and ANQGSEA. V lost 7 bases and J 0 bases, leaving 19 bases between the germline ends. Written as DNA, the CDR3 is TGCAGCGCCCCGAGGGGGACGTCCAGCTCCTACAATGAGCAGTTCTTC. Translation: CSAPRGTSSSYNEQFF.

The sample holds a few counts of this clone. This sequence joins TRBV5-5 and TRBJ2-7; 7 positions match TRBD1. V shed 3 bases and J 5 bases; nucleotides not matched to a gene: 11. The CDR3 has 15 residues. Per the germline V gene, CDR1 is SGHKS and CDR2 is YYEKEE (reference sequence). The CDR3 spells CASSSLPGQMDEQYF. Written as DNA, the CDR3 is TGTGCCAGCAGCTCACTTCCGGGACAGATGGACGAGCAGTACTTC.